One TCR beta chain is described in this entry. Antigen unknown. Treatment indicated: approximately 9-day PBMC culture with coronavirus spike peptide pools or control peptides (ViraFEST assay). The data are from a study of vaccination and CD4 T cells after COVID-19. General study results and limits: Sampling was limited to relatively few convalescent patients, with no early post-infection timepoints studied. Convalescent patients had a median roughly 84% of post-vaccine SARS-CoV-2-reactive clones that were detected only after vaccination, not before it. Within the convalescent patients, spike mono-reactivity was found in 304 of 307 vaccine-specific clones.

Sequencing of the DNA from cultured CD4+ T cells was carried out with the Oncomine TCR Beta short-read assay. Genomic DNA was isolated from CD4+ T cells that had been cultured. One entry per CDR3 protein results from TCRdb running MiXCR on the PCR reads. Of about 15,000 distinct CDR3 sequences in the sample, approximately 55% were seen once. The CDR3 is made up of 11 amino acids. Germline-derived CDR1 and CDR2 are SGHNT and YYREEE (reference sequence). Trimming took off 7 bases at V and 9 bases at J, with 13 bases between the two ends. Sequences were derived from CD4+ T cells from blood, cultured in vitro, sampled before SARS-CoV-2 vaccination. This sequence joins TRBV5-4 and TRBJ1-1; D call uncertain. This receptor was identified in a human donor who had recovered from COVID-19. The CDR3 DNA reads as TGTGCCAGCGGAAACCCCGGGCAAGCTTTCTTT. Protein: CASGNPGQAFF.